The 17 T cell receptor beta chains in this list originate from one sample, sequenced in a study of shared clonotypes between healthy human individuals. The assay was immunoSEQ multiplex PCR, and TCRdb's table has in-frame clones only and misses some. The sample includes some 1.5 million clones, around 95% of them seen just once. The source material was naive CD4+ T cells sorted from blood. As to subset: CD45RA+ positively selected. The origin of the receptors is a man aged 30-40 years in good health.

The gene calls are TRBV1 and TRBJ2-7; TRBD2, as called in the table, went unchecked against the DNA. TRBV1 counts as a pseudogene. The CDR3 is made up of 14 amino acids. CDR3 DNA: TGCACCAGTCATCAAGCGGGTTCCCTCTACGAGCAGTACTTC. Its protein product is CTSHQAGSLYEQYF.

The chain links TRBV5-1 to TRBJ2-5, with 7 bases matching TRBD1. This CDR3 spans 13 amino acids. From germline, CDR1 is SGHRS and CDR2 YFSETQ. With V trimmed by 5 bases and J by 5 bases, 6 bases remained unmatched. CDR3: CASSRGPKETQYF. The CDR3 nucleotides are TGCGCCAGCAGTAGGGGGCCCAAGGAGACCCAGTACTTC. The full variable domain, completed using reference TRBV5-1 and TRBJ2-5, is KAGVTQTPRYLIKTRGQQVTLSCSPISGHRSVSWYQQTPGQGLQFLFEYFSETQRNKGNFPGRFSGRQFSNSRSEMNVSTLELGDSALYLCASSRGPKETQYFGPGTRLLVL.

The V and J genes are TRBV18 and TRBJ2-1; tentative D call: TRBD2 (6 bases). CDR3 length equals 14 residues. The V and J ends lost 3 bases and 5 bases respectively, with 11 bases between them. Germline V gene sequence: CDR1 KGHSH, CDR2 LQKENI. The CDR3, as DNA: TGTGCCAGCTCACCCCGGGACTTTAACAATGAGCAGTTCTTC. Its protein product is CASSPRDFNNEQFF.

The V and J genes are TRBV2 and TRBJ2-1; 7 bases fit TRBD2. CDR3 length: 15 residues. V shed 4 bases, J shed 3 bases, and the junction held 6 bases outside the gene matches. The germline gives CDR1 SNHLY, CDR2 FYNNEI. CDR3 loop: CASSGTAGFYNEQFF. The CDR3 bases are TGTGCCAGCAGTGGAACAGCGGGATTCTACAATGAGCAGTTCTTC.

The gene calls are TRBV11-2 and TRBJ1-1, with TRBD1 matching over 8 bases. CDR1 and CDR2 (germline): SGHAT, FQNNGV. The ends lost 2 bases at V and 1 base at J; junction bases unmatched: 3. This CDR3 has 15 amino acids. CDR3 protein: CASSLQGQANTEAFF. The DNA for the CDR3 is TGTGCCAGCAGCTTACAGGGACAGGCGAACACTGAAGCTTTCTTT. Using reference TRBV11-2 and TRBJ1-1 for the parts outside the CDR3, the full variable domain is EAGVAQSPRYKIIEKRQSVAFWCNPISGHATLYWYQQILGQGPKLLIQFQNNGVVDDSQLPKDRFSAERLKGVDSTLKIQPAKLEDSAVYLCASSLQGQANTEAFFGQGTRLTVV.

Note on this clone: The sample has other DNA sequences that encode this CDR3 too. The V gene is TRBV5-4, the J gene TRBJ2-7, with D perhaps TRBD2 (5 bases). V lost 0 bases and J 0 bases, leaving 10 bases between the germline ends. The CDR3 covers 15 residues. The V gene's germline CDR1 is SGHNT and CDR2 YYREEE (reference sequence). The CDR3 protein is CASSLGGGSSYEQYF. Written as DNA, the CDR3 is TGTGCCAGCAGCTTGGGGGGTGGGAGCTCCTACGAGCAGTACTTC.

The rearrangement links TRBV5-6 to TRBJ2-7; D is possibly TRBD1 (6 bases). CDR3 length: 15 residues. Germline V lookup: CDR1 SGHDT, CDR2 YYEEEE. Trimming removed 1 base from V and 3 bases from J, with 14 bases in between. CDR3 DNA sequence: TGTGCCAGCAGCTTGTTTCCAGGGGTCTTCTACGAGCAGTACTTC. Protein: CASSLFPGVFYEQYF.

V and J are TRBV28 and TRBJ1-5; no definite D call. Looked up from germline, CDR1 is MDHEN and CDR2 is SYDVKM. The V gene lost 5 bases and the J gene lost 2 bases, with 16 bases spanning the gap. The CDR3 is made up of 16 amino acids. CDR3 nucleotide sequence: TGTGCCAGCAGTCCCAACGTTGGCTTTGGCAATCAGCCCCAGCATTTT. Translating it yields CASSPNVGFGNQPQHF.

The CDR3 DNA reads as TGTGCCAGCTCACCCGGGCGGGAGGGCCTGGACAATGAGCAGTTCTTC. Protein sequence: CASSPGREGLDNEQFF. The chain is built from TRBV18 and TRBJ2-1; 9 bases match TRBD2. The CDR3 is 16 amino acids. V trimming: 3 bases; J trimming: 5 bases; junction bases outside the gene matches: 8. Per the germline V gene, CDR1 is KGHSH and CDR2 is LQKENI.

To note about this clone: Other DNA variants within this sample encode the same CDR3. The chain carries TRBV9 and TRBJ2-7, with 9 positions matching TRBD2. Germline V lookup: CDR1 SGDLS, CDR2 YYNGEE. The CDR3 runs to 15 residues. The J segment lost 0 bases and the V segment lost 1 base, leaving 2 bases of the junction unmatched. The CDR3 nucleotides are TGTGCCAGCAGCGTAAGTAGCGGGAGCTCCTACGAGCAGTACTTC. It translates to CASSVSSGSSYEQYF.

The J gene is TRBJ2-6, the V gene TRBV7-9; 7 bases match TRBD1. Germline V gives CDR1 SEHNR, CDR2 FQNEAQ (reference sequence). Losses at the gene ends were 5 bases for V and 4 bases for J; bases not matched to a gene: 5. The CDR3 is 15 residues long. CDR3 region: CASSLTGSGANVLTF. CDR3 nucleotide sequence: TGTGCCAGCAGCCTGACAGGGTCCGGGGCCAACGTCCTGACTTTC.

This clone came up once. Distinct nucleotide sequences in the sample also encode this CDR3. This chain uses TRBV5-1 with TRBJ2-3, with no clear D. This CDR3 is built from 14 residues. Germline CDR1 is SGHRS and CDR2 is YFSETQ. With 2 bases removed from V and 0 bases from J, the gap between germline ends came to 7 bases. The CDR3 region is CASSFGQSTDTQYF. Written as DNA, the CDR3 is TGCGCCAGCAGCTTCGGCCAGAGCACAGATACGCAGTATTTT. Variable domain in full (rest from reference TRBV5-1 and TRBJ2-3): KAGVTQTPRYLIKTRGQQVTLSCSPISGHRSVSWYQQTPGQGLQFLFEYFSETQRNKGNFPGRFSGRQFSNSRSEMNVSTLELGDSALYLCASSFGQSTDTQYFGPGTRLTVL.

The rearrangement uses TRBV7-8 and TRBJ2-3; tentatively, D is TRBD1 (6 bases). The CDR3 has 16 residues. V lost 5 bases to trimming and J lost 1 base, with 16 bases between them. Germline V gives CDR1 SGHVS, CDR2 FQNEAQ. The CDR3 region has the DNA TGTGCCAGCAGCCGAGTTACAGGGCAACGCACAGATACGCAGTATTTT. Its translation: CASSRVTGQRTDTQYF.

The CDR3 loop is CASSYHRVETQYF. In nucleotides, the CDR3 is TGTGCCAGCAGTTACCACAGGGTAGAGACCCAGTACTTC. This rearrangement joins TRBV6-5 to TRBJ2-5; D is perhaps TRBD1 (6 bases). V lost 2 bases to trimming and J lost 4 bases, with 8 bases between them. CDR1 is MNHEY, CDR2 SVGAGI, per germline. The CDR3 has 13 amino acids.

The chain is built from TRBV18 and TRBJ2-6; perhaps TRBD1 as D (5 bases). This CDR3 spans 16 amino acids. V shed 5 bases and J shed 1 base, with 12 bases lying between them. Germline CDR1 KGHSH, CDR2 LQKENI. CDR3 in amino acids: CASSIEGVSGANVLTF. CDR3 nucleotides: TGTGCCAGCTCAATCGAAGGGGTATCTGGGGCCAACGTCCTGACTTTC.

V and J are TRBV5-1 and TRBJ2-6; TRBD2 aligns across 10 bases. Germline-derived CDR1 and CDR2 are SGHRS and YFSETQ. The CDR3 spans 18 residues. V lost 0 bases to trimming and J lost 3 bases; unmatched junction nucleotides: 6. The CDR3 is CASSLALAGVGGANVLTF. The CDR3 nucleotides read TGCGCCAGCAGCTTGGCCCTAGCGGGAGTCGGTGGGGCCAACGTCCTGACTTTC.

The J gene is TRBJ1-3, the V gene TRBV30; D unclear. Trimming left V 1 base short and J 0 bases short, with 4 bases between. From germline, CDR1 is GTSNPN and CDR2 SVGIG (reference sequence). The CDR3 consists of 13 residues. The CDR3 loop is CAWSANSGNTIYF. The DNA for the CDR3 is TGTGCCTGGAGTGCGAACTCTGGAAACACCATATATTTT. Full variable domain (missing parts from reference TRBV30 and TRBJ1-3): SQTIHQWPATLVQPVGSPLSLECTVEGTSNPNLYWYRQAAGRGLQLLFYSVGIGQISSEVPQNLSASRPQDRQFILSSKKLLLSDSGFYLCAWSANSGNTIYFGEGSWLTVV.